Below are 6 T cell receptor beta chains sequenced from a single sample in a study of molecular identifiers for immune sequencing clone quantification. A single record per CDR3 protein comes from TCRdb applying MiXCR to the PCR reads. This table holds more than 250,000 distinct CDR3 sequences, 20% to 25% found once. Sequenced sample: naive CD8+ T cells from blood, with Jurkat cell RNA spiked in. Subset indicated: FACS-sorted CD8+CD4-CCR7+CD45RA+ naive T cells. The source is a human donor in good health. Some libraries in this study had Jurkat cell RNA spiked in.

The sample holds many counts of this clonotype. The CDR3, as DNA: TGTGCCAGCAGAACAGCAGACTACGAGCAGTACTTC. Its protein is CASRTADYEQYF. The gene calls are TRBV6-6 and TRBJ2-7; the D is unclear. This CDR3 is built from 12 residues. The germline V and J ends were trimmed by 6 bases and 3 bases, with 9 bases remaining between them. Germline V lookup: CDR1 MNHNY, CDR2 SVGAGI (reference sequence).

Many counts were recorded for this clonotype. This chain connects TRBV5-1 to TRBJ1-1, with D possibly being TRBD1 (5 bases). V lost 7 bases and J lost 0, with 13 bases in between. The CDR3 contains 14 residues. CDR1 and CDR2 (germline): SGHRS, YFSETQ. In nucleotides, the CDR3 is TGCGCCAGCTACTCCAGGGACCTGAACACTGAAGCTTTCTTT. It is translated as CASYSRDLNTEAFF.

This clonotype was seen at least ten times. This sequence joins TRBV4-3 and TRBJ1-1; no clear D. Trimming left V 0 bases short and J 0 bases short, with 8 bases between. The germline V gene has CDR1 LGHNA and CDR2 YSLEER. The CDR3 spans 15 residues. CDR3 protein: CASSQDFVMNTEAFF. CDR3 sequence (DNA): TGCGCCAGCAGCCAAGATTTTGTCATGAACACTGAAGCTTTCTTT.

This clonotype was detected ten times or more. CDR3 coding DNA: TGTGCCAGCAGCTTAGTCGTAGCGGAAAGCACAGATACGCAGTATTTT. It translates to CASSLVVAESTDTQYF. This rearrangement joins TRBV7-6 to TRBJ2-3; a possible D gene is TRBD2 (6 bases). Per the germline V gene, CDR1 is SGHVS and CDR2 is FNYEAQ. This CDR3 contains 16 residues. V was clipped by 1 base and J by 0 bases, with 11 bases between them.

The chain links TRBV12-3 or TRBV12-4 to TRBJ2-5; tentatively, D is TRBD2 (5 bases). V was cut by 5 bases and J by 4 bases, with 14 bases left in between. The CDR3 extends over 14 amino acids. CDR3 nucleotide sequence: TGTGCCAGCAGTCCGGTCAGCGGAGGAGAGACCCAGTACTTC. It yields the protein CASSPVSGGETQYF.

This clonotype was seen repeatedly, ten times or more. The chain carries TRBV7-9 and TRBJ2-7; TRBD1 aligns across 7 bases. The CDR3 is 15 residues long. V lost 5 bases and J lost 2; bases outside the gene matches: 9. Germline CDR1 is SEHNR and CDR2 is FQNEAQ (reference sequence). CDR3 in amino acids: CASSPRQGPAYEQYF. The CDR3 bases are TGTGCCAGCAGCCCCCGACAGGGACCTGCCTACGAGCAGTACTTC.